These 10 T cell receptor beta chains originate from one sample sequenced in a study of shared clonotypes between healthy human individuals. The assay was immunoSEQ multiplex PCR, and TCRdb's table has in-frame clones only and misses some. The sample includes about 820,000 clones, 92% of them seen just once. Selected positively for CCR7 and CD45RO-negative, naive CD8 cells excluded terminally differentiated effector memory CD45RA+ cells. Material for sequencing was naive CD8+ T cells sorted from blood. Every receptor here comes from a young man in good health.

The genes are TRBV7-6 and TRBJ1-5, with 7 positions matching TRBD1. V gave up 8 bases and J gave up 2 bases; unmatched junction bases: 6. CDR3 length: 14 amino acids. Germline V lookup: CDR1 SGHVS, CDR2 FNYEAQ. For the CDR3, the DNA is TGTGCCAGCGGTCAAGGACAGGGCAATCAGCCCCAGCATTTT. Amino acids: CASGQGQGNQPQHF.

This chain joins TRBV4-2 and TRBJ1-5; D perhaps matches TRBD1 (6 bases). CDR1 is LGHNA, CDR2 YNFKEQ, per germline. There are 18 residues in the CDR3. V gave up 0 bases and J gave up 0 bases, with 15 bases separating them. CDR3 sequence: CASSQDPLQGSSNQPQHF. The CDR3 DNA sequence: TGTGCCAGCAGCCAAGATCCCCTTCAGGGGTCTAGCAATCAGCCCCAGCATTTT.

This chain uses TRBV25-1 with TRBJ2-3; 9 nucleotides agree with TRBD1. The V segment lost 4 bases and the J segment 6 bases; nucleotides outside the gene matches: 11. The CDR3 sequence is 16 residues long. Germline CDR1 and CDR2: MGHDK and SYGVNS. DNA for the CDR3: TGTGCCAGCAGTGCTCCGCCGGGACAGGGAGTGGATACGCAGTATTTT. Its protein product is CASSAPPGQGVDTQYF.

The CDR3 DNA sequence: TGCAGCGTCGTTAGGACAGGGGTCCGTCAGATTGAGCAGTATTTT. It yields the protein CSVVRTGVRQIEQYF. V is TRBV29-1 and J is TRBJ2-3; 9 bases line up with TRBD1. CDR1 and CDR2 (germline): SQVTM, ANQGSEA. With 6 bases clipped from V and 11 bases from J, the junction kept 18 bases outside the gene matches. The CDR3 runs to 15 residues.

The chain carries TRBV11-2 and TRBJ2-1; a possible D gene is TRBD2 (5 bases). Trimming pared 5 bases from V and 4 bases from J, leaving 15 bases between. The CDR3 length is 15 residues. Germline CDR1 and CDR2: SGHAT and FQNNGV. The CDR3 protein is CASSGSAQFYNEQFF. DNA for the CDR3: TGTGCCAGCAGCGGTAGCGCCCAATTTTACAATGAGCAGTTCTTC.

The chain recombines TRBV19 with TRBJ1-2, with a tentative D call TRBD1 (6 bases). From germline, CDR1 is LNHDA and CDR2 SQIVND (reference sequence). V lost 4 bases and J lost 3, with 12 bases in between. The CDR3 sequence is 14 residues long. The CDR3, as DNA: TGTGCCAGTAGTACCAGGGGTTTGGACTATGGCTACACCTTC. This translates into CASSTRGLDYGYTF.

This chain connects TRBV9 to TRBJ2-3; 7 nucleotides agree with TRBD2. The germline CDR1 and CDR2 sequences are SGDLS and YYNGEE. The CDR3 runs 14 residues. With 3 bases clipped from V and 5 bases from J, the junction kept 6 bases outside the gene matches. The CDR3, as DNA: TGTGCCAGCAGCGGGGGGAGGGCACTAGATACGCAGTATTTT. Its protein product is CASSGGRALDTQYF.

The chain joins TRBV28 to TRBJ1-1; 9 nucleotides align to TRBD1. J was trimmed by 5 bases and V by 6 bases; bases with no gene match: 4. CDR1 is MDHEN, CDR2 SYDVKM, per germline. The CDR3 loop spans 13 amino acids. CDR3 nucleotides: TGTGCCAGCAGCCACAGGGGGCGTACTGAAGCTTTCTTT. Translation: CASSHRGRTEAFF.

The chain is built from TRBV6-6 and TRBJ1-1, with 9 bases fitting TRBD1. CDR1 MNHNY and CDR2 SVGAGI come from the germline V gene (reference sequence). V trimming: 5 bases; J trimming: 7 bases; junction bases outside the gene matches: 14. The length of the CDR3 is 16 residues. The CDR3 protein is CASSGPGQGSKYEAFF. DNA of the CDR3: TGTGCCAGCAGTGGTCCGGGACAGGGCTCCAAGTATGAAGCTTTCTTT.

The V and J genes are TRBV5-1 and TRBJ2-1; TRBD2 is a possible D gene (6 bases). There are 13 residues in the CDR3. The V end was cut by 4 bases, the J end by 8 bases, with 13 bases between. Per germline, CDR1 SGHRS and CDR2 YFSETQ. The CDR3 region has the DNA TGCGCCAGCAGCGCCCGACTAGAAGATGAGCAGTTCTTC. Translation gives CASSARLEDEQFF.